This T cell receptor beta chain was sequenced during a study of siplizumab effects on memory and regulatory T cells. Data came from immunoSEQ multiplex PCR; TCRdb stores just in-frame clones and leaves some out. The top ten clones hold more than 10% of a sample with roughly 100,000 clones, around nine tenths of them seen once. This receptor was taken from a human donor in good health. Sequenced sample: non-Treg CD4+ T cells sorted from blood.

This CDR3 reads CASSPLGLRGGKTQYF. The CDR3 DNA reads TGCGCCAGCAGCCCGTTGGGACTACGGGGGGGGAAGACCCAGTACTTC. The genes are TRBV4-1 and TRBJ2-5, with 8 nucleotides matching TRBD2. Trimming cost V 4 bases and J 6 bases; bases outside gene matches: 13. The CDR3 contains 16 residues. Per the germline V gene, CDR1 is MGHRA and CDR2 is YSYEKL.